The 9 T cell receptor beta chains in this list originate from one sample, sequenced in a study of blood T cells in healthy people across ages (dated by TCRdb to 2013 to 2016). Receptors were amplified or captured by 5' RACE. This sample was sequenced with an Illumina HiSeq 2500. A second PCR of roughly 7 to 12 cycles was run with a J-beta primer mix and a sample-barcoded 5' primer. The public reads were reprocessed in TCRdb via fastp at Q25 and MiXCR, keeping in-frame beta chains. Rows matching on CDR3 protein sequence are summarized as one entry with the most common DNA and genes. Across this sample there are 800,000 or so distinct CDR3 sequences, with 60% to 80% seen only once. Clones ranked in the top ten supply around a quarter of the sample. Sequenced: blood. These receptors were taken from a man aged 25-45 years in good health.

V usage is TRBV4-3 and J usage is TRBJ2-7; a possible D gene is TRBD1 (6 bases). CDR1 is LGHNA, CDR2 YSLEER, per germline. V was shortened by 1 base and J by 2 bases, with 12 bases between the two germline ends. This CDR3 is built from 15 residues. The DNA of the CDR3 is TGCGCCAGCAGCCAAGTTCAGGACAGCCCCTACGAGCAGTACTTC. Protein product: CASSQVQDSPYEQYF.

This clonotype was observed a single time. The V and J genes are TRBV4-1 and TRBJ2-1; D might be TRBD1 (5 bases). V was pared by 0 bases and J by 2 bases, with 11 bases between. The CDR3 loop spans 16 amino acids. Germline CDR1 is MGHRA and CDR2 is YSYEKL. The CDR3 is CASSQDRGRAYNEQFF. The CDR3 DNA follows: TGCGCCAGCAGCCAAGACAGAGGCAGGGCCTACAATGAGCAGTTCTTC.

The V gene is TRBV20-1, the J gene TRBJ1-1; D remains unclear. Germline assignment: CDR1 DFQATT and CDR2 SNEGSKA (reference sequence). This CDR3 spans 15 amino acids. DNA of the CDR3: TGCAGGGCCGAGAGAGGCGGGGTTATGAACACTGAAGCTTTCTTT. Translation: CRAERGGVMNTEAFF.

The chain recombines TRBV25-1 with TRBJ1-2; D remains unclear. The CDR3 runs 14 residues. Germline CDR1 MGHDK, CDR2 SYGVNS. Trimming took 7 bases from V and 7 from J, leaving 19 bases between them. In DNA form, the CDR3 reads TGTGCCAGCACTGGAGGGTTTGTATCTAGTGGCTACACCTTC. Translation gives CASTGGFVSSGYTF.

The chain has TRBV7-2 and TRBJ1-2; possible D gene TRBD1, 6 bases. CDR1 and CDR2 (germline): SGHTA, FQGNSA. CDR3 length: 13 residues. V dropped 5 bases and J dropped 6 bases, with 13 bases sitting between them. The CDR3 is CASSRYGQNGYTF. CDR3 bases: TGTGCCAGCAGCCGATATGGACAGAATGGCTACACCTTC.

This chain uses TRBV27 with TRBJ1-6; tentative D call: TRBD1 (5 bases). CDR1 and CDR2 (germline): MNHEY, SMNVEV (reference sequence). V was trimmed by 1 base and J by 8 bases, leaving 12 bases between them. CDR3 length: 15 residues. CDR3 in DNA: TGTGCCAGCAGTTTATGGGGGGGGTCGGATTCACCCCTCCACTTT. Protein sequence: CASSLWGGSDSPLHF.

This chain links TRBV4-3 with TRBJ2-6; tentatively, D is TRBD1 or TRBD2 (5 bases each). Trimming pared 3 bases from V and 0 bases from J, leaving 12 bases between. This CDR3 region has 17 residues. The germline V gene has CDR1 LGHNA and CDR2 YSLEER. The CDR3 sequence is CASSQARGPSGANVLTF. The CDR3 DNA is TGCGCCAGCAGCCAGGCCCGGGGCCCCTCTGGGGCCAACGTCCTGACTTTC.

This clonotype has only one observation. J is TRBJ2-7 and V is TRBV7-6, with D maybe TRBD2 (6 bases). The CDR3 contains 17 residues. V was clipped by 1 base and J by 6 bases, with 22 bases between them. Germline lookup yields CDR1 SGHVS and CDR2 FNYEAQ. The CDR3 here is CASSLGGGAVGSGEQYF. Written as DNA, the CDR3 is TGTGCCAGCAGCTTAGGTGGAGGGGCGGTGGGGTCTGGCGAGCAGTACTTC. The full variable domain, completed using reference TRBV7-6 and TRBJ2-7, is GAGVSQSPRYKVTKRGQDVALRCDPISGHVSLYWYRQALGQGPEFLTYFNYEAQQDKSGLPNDRFSAERPEGSISTLTIQRTEQRDSAMYRCASSLGGGAVGSGEQYFGPGTRLTVT.

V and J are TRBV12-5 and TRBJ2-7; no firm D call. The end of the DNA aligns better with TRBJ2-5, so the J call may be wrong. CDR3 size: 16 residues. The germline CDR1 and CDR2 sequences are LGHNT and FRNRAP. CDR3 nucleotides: TGTGCTAGTGGTTTGATTTCGTCCGGGTCTTGGGAGACCCAGTACTTC. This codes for CASGLISSGSWETQYF.